This TCR beta chain was captured in a study of blood T cell repertoires in COVID-19. The overall study: T cells, B-cell-depleted T cells, or PBMCs supplied cDNA or gDNA.

Everyone who took part was 18 to 89 years old, and they came from 24 US areas. Cohort 3 donors counted as recovered after two negative PCRs, clearance, or resolved symptoms. How the authors handled the data: Amplification of reference gene primers was used by the study to estimate nucleated cell counts. Produced via immunoSEQ multiplex PCR; TCRdb's table is partial and in-frame only. V, J and clone size are taken as reported in that table, and D and trimming were inferred from the DNA itself. The table has about 250,000 clones, 75% to 90% seen once; the top ten hold less than 2.5%. This CDR3 spans 12 amino acids. Trimming pared 4 bases from V and 6 bases from J, leaving 9 bases between. In germline, CDR1 is MNHNY, CDR2 SVGAGI (reference sequence).

The material sequenced was PBMCs or T cells enriched from blood (not recorded which). The TCR sequence derives from a woman aged 18 to 35 who had recovered from COVID-19. The chain links TRBV6-6 to TRBJ1-2, with D unresolved. The chain's CDR3 is CASSLRTDGYTF. CDR3 coding DNA: TGTGCCAGCAGTTTACGTACGGATGGCTACACCTTC.